The 11 T cell receptor beta chains below come from one sample, sequenced in a study of blood T cell repertoires in COVID-19. Measured with immunoSEQ multiplex PCR; TCRdb has only the in-frame clones, and not every one. Of 310,000 or so clones listed, more than 70% were seen once; the top ten hold around 1.7%. What was sequenced was peripheral blood. These receptors were obtained from a woman in her 50s with acute or convalescent COVID-19.

This sequence joins TRBV12-3 or TRBV12-4 and TRBJ1-4; 7 bases are shared with TRBD1. Trimming took 6 bases from V and 7 from J; bases not matched to a gene: 5. CDR3 length equals 13 residues. Here the CDR3 DNA reads TGTGCCAGCAGAACAGGGGCCGTTGAAAAACTGTTTTTT. Translated: CASRTGAVEKLFF.

This chain uses TRBV2 with TRBJ1-3; 7 nucleotides match TRBD1. This CDR3 is built from 14 residues. With 6 bases clipped from V and 0 bases from J, the junction kept 2 bases outside the gene matches. Per germline, CDR1 SNHLY and CDR2 FYNNEI. CDR3 in DNA: TGTGCCAGCAGCGGGACAGTCTCTGGAAACACCATATATTTT. This encodes CASSGTVSGNTIYF.

The chain carries TRBV18 and TRBJ2-2; D not resolved. Trimming took off 3 bases at V and 2 bases at J, with 4 bases between the two ends. The germline gives CDR1 KGHSH, CDR2 LQKENI. This CDR3 is built from 13 residues. CDR3 nucleotide sequence: TGTGCCAGCTCACCGCTAAACACCGGGGAGCTGTTTTTT. Its translation: CASSPLNTGELFF.

For the CDR3, the DNA is TGTGCCACCAGCGGGGGACAGTACGGTTCACCCCTCCACTTT. Translated, it gives CATSGGQYGSPLHF. The rearrangement joins TRBV15 to TRBJ1-6; 7 bases line up with TRBD1. The CDR3 spans 14 residues. Per the germline V gene, CDR1 is LNHNV and CDR2 is YYDKDF (reference sequence). V trimming: 5 bases; J trimming: 9 bases; junction bases outside the gene matches: 7.

The chain has TRBV6-5 and TRBJ2-1, with a possible D match to TRBD2 (6 bases). CDR3 length: 14 residues. CDR1 and CDR2 from the germline V gene are MNHEY and SVGAGI. Deletions cut 5 bases from V and 4 bases from J, with 12 bases between. As DNA, the CDR3 is TGTGCCAGCAGTCCGGGACTCCAATACAATGAGCAGTTCTTC. It translates to CASSPGLQYNEQFF.

The rearrangement uses TRBV7-3 and TRBJ2-3; D unclear. The ends were cut back, 5 bases at V and 3 bases at J, with 12 bases in the middle. Germline lookup yields CDR1 SGHTA and CDR2 FQGTGA. CDR3 length: 14 residues. The CDR3: CASSPFERTDTQYF. The CDR3 bases are TGTGCCAGCAGCCCCTTCGAGAGGACAGATACGCAGTATTTT.

The chain carries TRBV29-1 and TRBJ1-5, with TRBD1 identical over 11 bases. V dropped 4 bases and J dropped 5; count of bases not matched to a gene: 1. The CDR3 length is 13 residues. Germline CDR1 reads SQVTM; CDR2 reads ANQGSEA. The CDR3 DNA reads TGCAGCGTTGGGGACAGGGGGGATCAGCCCCAGCATTTT. Residues: CSVGDRGDQPQHF.

The CDR3 is CASSLAVVAGIRPYNEQFF. The CDR3 nucleotides read TGTGCCAGCAGCTTGGCCGTGGTAGCGGGAATTCGCCCCTACAATGAGCAGTTCTTC. V usage is TRBV5-4 and J usage is TRBJ2-1, with 8 bases lining up with TRBD2. Losses at the gene ends were 0 bases for V and 2 bases for J; bases not matched to a gene: 13. In germline, CDR1 is SGHNT, CDR2 YYREEE (reference sequence). CDR3 length: 19 residues.

V gene TRBV5-4 combines with J gene TRBJ2-7; 8 nucleotides line up with TRBD2. The length of the CDR3 is 15 residues. Germline-derived CDR1 and CDR2 are SGHNT and YYREEE (reference sequence). V lost 0 bases and J lost 0; bases outside the gene matches: 2. The CDR3: CASSLAAGGSYEQYF. In DNA, the CDR3 is TGTGCCAGCAGCTTGGCGGCGGGGGGCTCCTACGAGCAGTACTTC.

This chain links TRBV2 with TRBJ1-2; tentatively, D is TRBD1 (6 bases). The CDR3 contains 12 residues. In germline, CDR1 is SNHLY, CDR2 FYNNEI. Trimming took 4 bases from V and 3 from J, leaving 6 bases between them. The CDR3 spells CASSGTDYGYTF. For the CDR3, the DNA is TGTGCCAGCAGTGGGACAGACTATGGCTACACCTTC.

The chain combines TRBV28 with TRBJ1-3; the D is unclear. The CDR3 is 14 residues long. From germline, CDR1 is MDHEN and CDR2 SYDVKM. Trimming left V 2 bases short and J 0 bases short, with 5 bases between. CDR3 amino acids: CASSLGRSGNTIYF. In DNA form, the CDR3 reads TGTGCCAGCAGTTTAGGCCGCTCTGGAAACACCATATATTTT.